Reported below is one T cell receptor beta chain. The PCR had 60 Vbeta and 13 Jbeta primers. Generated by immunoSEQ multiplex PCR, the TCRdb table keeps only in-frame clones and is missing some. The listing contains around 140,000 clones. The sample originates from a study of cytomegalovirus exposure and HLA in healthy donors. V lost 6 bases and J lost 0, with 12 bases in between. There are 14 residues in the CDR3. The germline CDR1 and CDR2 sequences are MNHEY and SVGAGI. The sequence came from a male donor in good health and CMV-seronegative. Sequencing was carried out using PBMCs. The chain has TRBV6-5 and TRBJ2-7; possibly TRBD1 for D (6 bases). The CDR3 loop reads CASSLGGSSYEQYF. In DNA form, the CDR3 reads TGTGCCAGCAGCCTAGGGGGAAGCTCCTACGAGCAGTACTTC.